The 6 T cell receptor beta chains presented below share a single source sample, sequenced in a study of regulatory T cells in long-lasting Graves disease. Time point in this sample: newly diagnosed GD, antithyroid drugs for less than 3 months. The authors made the TCR library using RNA they extracted from PBMCs. Arm-PCR of CDR3 regions with iRepertoire HTBI primers generated TCR beta libraries. TCRdb reprocessed the multiplex PCR reads with MiXCR, giving one entry per CDR3 protein. The profile shows hundreds of thousands of distinct CDR3 sequences, 16% of them singletons. This same sample was also part of a study on T cells in Graves' hyperthyroidism and ophthalmopathy.

The sample consisted of peripheral blood mononuclear cells (PBMCs), taken at new diagnosis, from a patient treated with antithyroid drugs. The receptor set was obtained from a man younger than 35 with Graves disease.

This clonotype was seen at least ten times. This chain joins TRBV27 and TRBJ2-3, with D perhaps TRBD1 or TRBD2 (6 bases each). CDR3 length equals 20 residues. Germline V CDR1 and CDR2: MNHEY, SMNVEV (reference sequence). Trimming pared 0 bases from V and 8 bases from J, leaving 30 bases between. Written as DNA, the CDR3 is TGTGCCAGCAGTTTATCTAATATAGGGGGAGGAGCAGGGGCCCCCGGTACGCAGTATTTT. The encoded protein is CASSLSNIGGGAGAPGTQYF.

This clonotype showed up many times. This chain links TRBV29-1 with TRBJ1-1, with 9 bases aligning to TRBD1. V lost 5 bases and J lost 5; bases outside the gene matches: 9. CDR1 SQVTM and CDR2 ANQGSEA come from the germline V gene. CDR3 size: 14 residues. The CDR3 nucleotides read TGCAGCGTTTCTAACAGGGGGCCGGGAACTGAAGCTTTCTTT. It yields the protein CSVSNRGPGTEAFF.

Many counts were recorded for this clonotype. This chain connects TRBV12-3 or TRBV12-4 to TRBJ2-1; no firm D call. The CDR3 covers 14 residues. Trimming took 1 base from V and 5 from J, leaving 9 bases between them. In DNA form, the CDR3 reads TGTGCCAGCAGTTTAGAGAACGCAAACAATGAGCAGTTCTTC. Encoded protein: CASSLENANNEQFF.

This clonotype was detected ten times or more. The chain combines TRBV11-2 with TRBJ2-6, with no clear D. The CDR3 loop spans 15 amino acids. Germline values: CDR1 SGHAT, CDR2 FQNNGV. Trimming cost V 6 bases and J 5 bases, with 14 bases left between them. The CDR3 is CASSPRVSRANVLTF. The DNA of the CDR3 is TGTGCCAGCAGTCCTAGGGTTTCAAGGGCCAACGTCCTGACTTTC.

This clonotype has just a few counts. The J gene is TRBJ2-7, the V gene TRBV20-1; tentatively, D is TRBD2 (5 bases). Deletions cut 0 bases from V and 0 bases from J, with 15 bases between. The CDR3 loop spans 16 amino acids. In germline, CDR1 is DFQATT, CDR2 SNEGSKA (reference sequence). CDR3 coding DNA: TGCAGTGCTAGAGATCTTGCGGGCCGGGCCTCCTACGAGCAGTACTTC. It is translated as CSARDLAGRASYEQYF.

The gene calls are TRBV5-1 and TRBJ2-7, with D perhaps matching TRBD1 (6 bases). V was cut by 4 bases and J by 9 bases, with 26 bases left in between. The CDR3 is made up of 16 amino acids. Germline assignment: CDR1 SGHRS and CDR2 YFSETQ. Here the CDR3 DNA reads TGCGCCAGCAGCCCCACCAAAACAGGGCGCAACTTGGGGCAGTACTTC. This codes for CASSPTKTGRNLGQYF.